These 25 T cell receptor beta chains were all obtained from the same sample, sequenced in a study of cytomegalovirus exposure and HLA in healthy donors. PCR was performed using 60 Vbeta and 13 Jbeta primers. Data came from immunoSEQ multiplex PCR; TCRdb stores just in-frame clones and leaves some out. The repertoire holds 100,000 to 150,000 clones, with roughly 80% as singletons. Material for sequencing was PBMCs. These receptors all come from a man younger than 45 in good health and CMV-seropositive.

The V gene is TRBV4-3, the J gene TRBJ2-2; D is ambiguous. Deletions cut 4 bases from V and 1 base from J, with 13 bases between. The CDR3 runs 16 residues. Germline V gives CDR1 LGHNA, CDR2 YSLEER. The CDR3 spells CASSPRGGVNTGELFF. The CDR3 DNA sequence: TGCGCCAGCAGCCCTCGTGGCGGAGTGAACACCGGGGAGCTGTTTTTT.

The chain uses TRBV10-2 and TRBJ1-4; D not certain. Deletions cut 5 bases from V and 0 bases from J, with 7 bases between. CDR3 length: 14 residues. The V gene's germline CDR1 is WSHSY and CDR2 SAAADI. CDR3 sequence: CASSSHSTNEKLFF. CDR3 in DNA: TGCGCCAGCAGTTCCCATTCAACTAATGAAAAACTGTTTTTT.

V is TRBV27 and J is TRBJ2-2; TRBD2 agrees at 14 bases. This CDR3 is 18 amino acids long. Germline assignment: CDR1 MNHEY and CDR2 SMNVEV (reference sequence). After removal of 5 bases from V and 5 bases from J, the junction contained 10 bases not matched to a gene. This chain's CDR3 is CASSPLGLAGVGTGELFF. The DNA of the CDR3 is TGTGCCAGCAGTCCACTGGGACTAGCGGGAGTAGGTACCGGGGAGCTGTTTTTT.

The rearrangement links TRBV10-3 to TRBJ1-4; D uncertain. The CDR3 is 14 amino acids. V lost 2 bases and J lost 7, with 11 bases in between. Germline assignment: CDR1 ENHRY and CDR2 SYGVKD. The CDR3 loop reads CAISESVGVEKLFF. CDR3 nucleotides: TGTGCCATCAGTGAGAGCGTGGGAGTTGAAAAACTGTTTTTT.

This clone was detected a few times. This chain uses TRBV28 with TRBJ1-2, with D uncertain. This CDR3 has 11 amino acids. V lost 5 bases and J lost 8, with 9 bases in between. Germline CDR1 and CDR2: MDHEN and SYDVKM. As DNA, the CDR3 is TGTGCCAGCAGTCTGTATAGCGGCTACACCTTC. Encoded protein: CASSLYSGYTF.

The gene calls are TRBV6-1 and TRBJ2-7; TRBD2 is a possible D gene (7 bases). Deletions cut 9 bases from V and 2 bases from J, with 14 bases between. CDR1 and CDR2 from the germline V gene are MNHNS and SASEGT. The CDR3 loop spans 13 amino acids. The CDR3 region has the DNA TGTGCCAGTAGGGGGACTATCACCTACGAGCAGTACTTC. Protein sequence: CASRGTITYEQYF.

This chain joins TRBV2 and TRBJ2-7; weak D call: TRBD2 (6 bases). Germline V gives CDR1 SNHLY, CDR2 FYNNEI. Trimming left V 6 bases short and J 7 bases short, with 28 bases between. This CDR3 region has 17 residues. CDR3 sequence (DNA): TGTGCCAGCAGGGGACTTTCGCAGGGTGGGACCCTACGAGAGCAGTACTTC. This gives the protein CASRGLSQGGTLREQYF.

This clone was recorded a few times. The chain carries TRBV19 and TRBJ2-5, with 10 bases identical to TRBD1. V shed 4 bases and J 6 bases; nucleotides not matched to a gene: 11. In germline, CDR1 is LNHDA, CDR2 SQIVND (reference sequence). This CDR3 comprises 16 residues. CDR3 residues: CASSRWVQGQGKTQYF. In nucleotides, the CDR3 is TGTGCCAGTAGTAGATGGGTTCAGGGACAGGGGAAGACCCAGTACTTC.

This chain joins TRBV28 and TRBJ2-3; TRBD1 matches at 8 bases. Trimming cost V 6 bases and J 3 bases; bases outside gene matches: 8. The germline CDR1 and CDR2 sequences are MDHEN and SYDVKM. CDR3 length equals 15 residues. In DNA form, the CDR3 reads TGTGCCAGCAGCCGAGCGGACAGGGTAACAGATACGCAGTATTTT. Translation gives CASSRADRVTDTQYF.

The CDR3, as DNA: TGTGCCAGCAGCCCGAAGGGGGCAGATACGCAGTATTTT. The encoded protein is CASSPKGADTQYF. The chain combines TRBV27 with TRBJ2-3; D is possibly TRBD1 (6 bases). The CDR3 has 13 amino acids. V shed 6 bases and J shed 4 bases, with 11 bases lying between them. Germline V CDR1 and CDR2: MNHEY, SMNVEV (reference sequence).

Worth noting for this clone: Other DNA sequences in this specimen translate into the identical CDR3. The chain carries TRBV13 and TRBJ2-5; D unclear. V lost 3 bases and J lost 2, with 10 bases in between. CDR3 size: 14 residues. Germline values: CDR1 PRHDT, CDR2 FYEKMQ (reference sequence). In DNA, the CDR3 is TGTGCCAGCAGCTTCTCTAGTAATCAAGAGACCCAGTACTTC. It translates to CASSFSSNQETQYF.

CDR3 region: CASGRQDEQFF. The CDR3 bases are TGTGCTAGTGGTCGACAGGATGAGCAGTTCTTC. The chain combines TRBV12-5 with TRBJ2-1; perhaps TRBD1 as D (6 bases). This CDR3 is built from 11 residues. Per the germline V gene, CDR1 is LGHNT and CDR2 is FRNRAP. The V end lost 5 bases, the J end lost 8 bases, and 7 bases lay between the germline ends.

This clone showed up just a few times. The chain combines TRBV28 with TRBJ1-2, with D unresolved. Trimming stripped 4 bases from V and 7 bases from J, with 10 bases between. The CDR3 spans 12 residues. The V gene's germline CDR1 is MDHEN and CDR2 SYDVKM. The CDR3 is CASSSPTGGYTF. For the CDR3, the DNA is TGTGCCAGCAGTTCTCCGACGGGTGGCTACACCTTC.

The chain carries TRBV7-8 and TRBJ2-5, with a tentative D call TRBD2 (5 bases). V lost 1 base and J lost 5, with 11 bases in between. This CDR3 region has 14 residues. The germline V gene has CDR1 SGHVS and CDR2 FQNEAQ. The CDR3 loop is CASSLVSGLETQYF. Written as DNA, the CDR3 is TGTGCCAGCAGCTTAGTGAGCGGACTTGAGACCCAGTACTTC.

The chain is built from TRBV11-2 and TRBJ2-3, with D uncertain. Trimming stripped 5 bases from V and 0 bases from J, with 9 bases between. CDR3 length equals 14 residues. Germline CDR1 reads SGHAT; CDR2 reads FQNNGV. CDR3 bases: TGTGCCAGCAGCCTCCGCTATAGCACAGATACGCAGTATTTT. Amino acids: CASSLRYSTDTQYF. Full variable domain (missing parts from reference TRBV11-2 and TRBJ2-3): EAGVAQSPRYKIIEKRQSVAFWCNPISGHATLYWYQQILGQGPKLLIQFQNNGVVDDSQLPKDRFSAERLKGVDSTLKIQPAKLEDSAVYLCASSLRYSTDTQYFGPGTRLTVL.

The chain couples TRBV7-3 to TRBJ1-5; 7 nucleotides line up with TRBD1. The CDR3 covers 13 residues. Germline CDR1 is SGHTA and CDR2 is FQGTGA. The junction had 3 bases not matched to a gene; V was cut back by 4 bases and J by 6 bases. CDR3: CASSSQGGQPQHF. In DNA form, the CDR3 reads TGTGCCAGCAGCTCCCAGGGGGGTCAGCCCCAGCATTTT.

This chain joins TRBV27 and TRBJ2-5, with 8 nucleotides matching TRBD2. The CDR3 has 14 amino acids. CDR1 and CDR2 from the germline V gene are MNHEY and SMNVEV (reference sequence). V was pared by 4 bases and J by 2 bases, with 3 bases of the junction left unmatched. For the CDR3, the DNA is TGTGCCAGCAGTTCCCAGCGGGAGCAAGAGACCCAGTACTTC. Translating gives CASSSQREQETQYF.

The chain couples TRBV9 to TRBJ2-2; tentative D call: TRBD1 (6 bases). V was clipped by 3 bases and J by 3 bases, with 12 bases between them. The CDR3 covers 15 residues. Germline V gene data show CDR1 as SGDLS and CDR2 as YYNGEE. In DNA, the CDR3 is TGTGCCAGCAGCGCGAGGGGGACCTACACCGGGGAGCTGTTTTTT. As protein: CASSARGTYTGELFF.

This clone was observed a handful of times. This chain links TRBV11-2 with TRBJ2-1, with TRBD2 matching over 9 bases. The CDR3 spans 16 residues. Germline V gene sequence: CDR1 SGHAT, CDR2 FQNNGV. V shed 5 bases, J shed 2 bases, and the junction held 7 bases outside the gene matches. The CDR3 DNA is TGTGCCAGCAGCCTCTTTAGCGGGAGCACCTACAATGAGCAGTTCTTC. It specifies CASSLFSGSTYNEQFF. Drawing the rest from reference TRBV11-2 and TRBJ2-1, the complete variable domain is EAGVAQSPRYKIIEKRQSVAFWCNPISGHATLYWYQQILGQGPKLLIQFQNNGVVDDSQLPKDRFSAERLKGVDSTLKIQPAKLEDSAVYLCASSLFSGSTYNEQFFGPGTRLTVL.

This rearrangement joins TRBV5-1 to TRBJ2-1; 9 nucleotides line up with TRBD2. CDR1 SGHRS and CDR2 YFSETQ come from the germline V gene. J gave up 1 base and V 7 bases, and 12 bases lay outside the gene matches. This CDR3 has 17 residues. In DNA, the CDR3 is TGCGCCAGCTCGGGCGGTAGCGGGAGAGAATCCTACAATGAGCAGTTCTTC. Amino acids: CASSGGSGRESYNEQFF.

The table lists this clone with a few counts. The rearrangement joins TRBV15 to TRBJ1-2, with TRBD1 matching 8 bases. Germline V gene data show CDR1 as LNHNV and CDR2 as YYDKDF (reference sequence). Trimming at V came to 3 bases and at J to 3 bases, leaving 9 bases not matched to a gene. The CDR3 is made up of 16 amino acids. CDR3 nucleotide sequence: TGTGCCACCAGCAGCCGCGGACAGGGAGGATACTATGGCTACACCTTC. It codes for CATSSRGQGGYYGYTF.

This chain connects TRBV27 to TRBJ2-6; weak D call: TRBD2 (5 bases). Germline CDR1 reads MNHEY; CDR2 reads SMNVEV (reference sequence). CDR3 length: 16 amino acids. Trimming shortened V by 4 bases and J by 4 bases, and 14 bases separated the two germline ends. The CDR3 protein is CASSWAQRTGANVLTF. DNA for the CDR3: TGTGCCAGCAGTTGGGCCCAGCGGACGGGGGCCAACGTCCTGACTTTC.

This CDR3 reads CASRQTKTGSYEQYF. The CDR3 DNA follows: TGCGCCAGCAGACAAACCAAGACAGGGTCCTACGAGCAGTACTTC. The chain joins TRBV5-1 to TRBJ2-7; 7 nucleotides align to TRBD1. The V and J ends lost 5 bases and 1 base, in that order; junction bases with no gene match: 9. The CDR3 is 15 residues long. Germline V gene data show CDR1 as SGHRS and CDR2 as YFSETQ.

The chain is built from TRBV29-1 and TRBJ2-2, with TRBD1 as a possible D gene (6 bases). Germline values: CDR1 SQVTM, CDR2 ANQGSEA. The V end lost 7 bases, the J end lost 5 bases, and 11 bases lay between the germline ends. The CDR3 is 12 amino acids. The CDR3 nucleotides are TGCAGCGCCGGGACAATGACCGGGGAGCTGTTTTTT. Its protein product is CSAGTMTGELFF.

DNA of the CDR3: TGTGCCAGCAGCGCCACTAGCGGAAACTCCTACGAGCAGTACTTC. Translation gives CASSATSGNSYEQYF. This chain uses TRBV5-4 with TRBJ2-7, with 8 bases lining up with TRBD2. Germline lookup yields CDR1 SGHNT and CDR2 YYREEE (reference sequence). Trimming took 4 bases from V and 0 from J; bases not matched to a gene: 6. CDR3 length equals 15 residues.